The present T cell receptor beta chain was sequenced within a study of CXCR3-negative and CXCR3-positive naive CD8 T cells. Study-level results: Naive CXCR3-positive cells had TRB CDR3s more hydrophobic than those of CXCR3-negative naive cells. In cryopreserved cells, CXCR3 expression partially decreased, and fresh PBMCs were used in most assays. Comparably high diversity was seen in both naive subsets, and much lower diversity in memory CD8+ cells.

Libraries were UMI-labeled 5' RACE TRB cDNA. Reanalyzing the 5' RACE reads, TCRdb keeps one entry per CDR3 protein, without DNA. Its clone listing holds approximately 100,000 distinct CDR3 sequences. Points on this clonotype: Its antigen remains unknown.

With more than 250,000 cells each, the CD8+ T cell subsets were individually sorted in triplicate. CD45RO-CCR7+CD27+CD95- defined naive CD8+ T cells. Looked up from germline, CDR1 is MNHEY and CDR2 is SVGAGI. The CDR3 is 14 amino acids. Sequencing input: naive CXCR3+ CD8+ T cells from blood. The subset here: CD45RO-CCR7+CD27+CD95- naive CD8+ T cells expressing CXCR3 (TNR3+). The V gene is TRBV6-5, the J gene TRBJ1-1. The sequence was obtained from a human donor in good health. Some clones in this sample may be carry-over from other donors' samples. CDR3 loop: CASSYSPADTEAFF.